This passage covers 24 T cell receptor beta chains from one sample sequenced in a study of response to subunit inactivated influenza vaccine. TCRdb reprocessed the RT-PCR reads via MiXCR and lists one record per CDR3 protein. The sample has 700,000 to 800,000 distinct CDR3 sequences; 15% to 20% are singletons. Specimen: PBMCs from blood, collected approximately 5 days after vaccination. These receptors were obtained from a man aged 45-60 years who received an inactivated influenza vaccine.

V usage is TRBV5-1 and J usage is TRBJ1-6; perhaps TRBD1 as D (6 bases). The CDR3 consists of 14 residues. V was trimmed by 1 base and J by 7 bases, leaving 9 bases between them. The germline V gene has CDR1 SGHRS and CDR2 YFSETQ. As DNA, the CDR3 is TGCGCCAGCAGCTTGAACAGGGAGAATTCACCCCTCCACTTT. Protein: CASSLNRENSPLHF.

In DNA form, the CDR3 reads TGTGCCAGCAGCAAACAGGAGTTTGCGGGGGGGCTTAATGAGCAGTTCTTC. The encoded protein is CASSKQEFAGGLNEQFF. V gene TRBV7-2 combines with J gene TRBJ2-1; 9 bases are a match to TRBD2. V was pared by 5 bases and J by 7 bases, with 15 bases of the junction left unmatched. Germline V lookup: CDR1 SGHTA, CDR2 FQGNSA. This CDR3 comprises 17 residues.

This clonotype was seen more than once but under ten times. J is TRBJ2-5 and V is TRBV7-9, with TRBD2 matching 9 bases. Germline CDR1 reads SEHNR; CDR2 reads FQNEAQ (reference sequence). V lost 6 bases, J lost 5 bases, and 10 bases stayed unmatched. This CDR3 has 15 residues. CDR3 nucleotide sequence: TGTGCCAGCAGTCCCAGCGGGAGGCGGGAGGAGACCCAGTACTTC. This sequence encodes CASSPSGRREETQYF.

The gene calls are TRBV7-2 and TRBJ2-3, with D unclear. The V and J ends lost 0 bases and 2 bases respectively, with 12 bases between them. The germline V gene encodes CDR1 SGHTA and CDR2 FQGNSA. The CDR3 totals 16 residues. CDR3 residues: CASSLASTQVTDTQYF. The CDR3 region has the DNA TGTGCCAGCAGCTTAGCTAGCACCCAGGTCACAGATACGCAGTATTTT.

This clonotype showed up many times. CDR3 sequence: CASSLAGGREKLFF. DNA of the CDR3: TGTGCCAGCAGCTTAGCTGGGGGCAGGGAAAAACTGTTTTTT. The genes are TRBV7-9 and TRBJ1-4; perhaps TRBD1 as D (6 bases). Germline loops: CDR1 SEHNR, CDR2 FQNEAQ (reference sequence). The length of the CDR3 is 14 residues. Trimming left V 0 bases short and J 8 bases short, with 10 bases between.

J is TRBJ2-7 and V is TRBV24-1, with D possibly called TRBD1 or TRBD2 (5 bases each). Between the trimmed V and J ends, which lost 4 bases and 7 bases, there was a span of 19 bases. The CDR3 has 15 residues. Germline CDR1 is KGHDR and CDR2 is SFDVKD. This CDR3 reads CATSDGAGSGREQYF. In DNA form, the CDR3 reads TGTGCCACCAGTGACGGGGCCGGGTCGGGTCGTGAGCAGTACTTC.

This clonotype has just a few counts. The chain joins TRBV27 to TRBJ1-4; D gene uncertain. The CDR3 sequence is 16 residues long. Deletions cut 2 bases from V and 4 bases from J, with 14 bases between. Per germline, CDR1 MNHEY and CDR2 SMNVEV (reference sequence). CDR3 bases: TGTGCCAGCAGTTTAGGTTTCGGGTACGATAATGAAAAACTGTTTTTT. This encodes CASSLGFGYDNEKLFF.

This chain uses TRBV7-9 with TRBJ2-1; 11 positions match TRBD1. V was pared by 8 bases and J by 3 bases, with 9 bases of the junction left unmatched. Germline CDR1 SEHNR, CDR2 FQNEAQ (reference sequence). CDR3 length: 16 amino acids. The CDR3 loop reads CASEQGQGVLYNEQFF. The CDR3 region has the DNA TGTGCCAGCGAGCAGGGACAGGGGGTCCTCTACAATGAGCAGTTCTTC.

The sample holds many counts of this clonotype. The chain is built from TRBV7-9 and TRBJ2-5; D is ambiguous. Trimming removed 3 bases at V and 1 base at J, with 6 bases between. The germline gives CDR1 SEHNR, CDR2 FQNEAQ (reference sequence). CDR3 length equals 13 residues. The CDR3 region is CASSFDTQETQYF. CDR3 DNA sequence: TGTGCCAGCAGCTTCGACACCCAAGAGACCCAGTACTTC.

The chain links TRBV5-6 to TRBJ2-2; D tentatively reads TRBD1 or TRBD2 (5 bases each). Germline V CDR1 and CDR2: SGHDT, YYEEEE. The V end was cut by 0 bases, the J end by 6 bases, with 12 bases between. The CDR3 covers 15 residues. The DNA of the CDR3 is TGTGCCAGCAGCTTGGCCGGTGGGGGAGCCGGGGAGCTGTTTTTT. Protein product: CASSLAGGGAGELFF.

The rearrangement joins TRBV12-5 to TRBJ2-1; D might be TRBD1 or TRBD2, each matching 5 bases. Germline CDR1 reads LGHNT; CDR2 reads FRNRAP. There are 14 residues in the CDR3. The V end was cut by 6 bases, the J end by 2 bases, with 11 bases between. In nucleotides, the CDR3 is TGTGCTAGTGGCGTTGGGGGACCCTACAATGAGCAGTTCTTC. Protein: CASGVGGPYNEQFF. The full variable domain, completed using reference TRBV12-5 and TRBJ2-1, is DARVTQTPRHKVTEMGQEVTMRCQPILGHNTVFWYRQTMMQGLELLAYFRNRAPLDDSGMPKDRFSAEMPDATLATLKIQPSEPRDSAVYFCASGVGGPYNEQFFGPGTRLTVL.

This clonotype was observed a few times. The chain employs TRBV4-3 and TRBJ2-1; 7 nucleotides agree with TRBD1. In germline, CDR1 is LGHNA, CDR2 YSLEER. With 1 base clipped from V and 6 bases from J, the junction kept 3 bases outside the gene matches. There are 14 residues in the CDR3. DNA of the CDR3: TGCGCCAGCAGCCAAGTGGCAGGGGGCAATGAGCAGTTCTTC. Protein product: CASSQVAGGNEQFF.

In its sample, this clonotype was seen a few times. The chain joins TRBV9 to TRBJ2-1; D is perhaps TRBD1 or TRBD2 (6 bases each). Germline CDR1 and CDR2: SGDLS and YYNGEE. The CDR3 is 17 amino acids. The V and J ends lost 0 bases and 6 bases respectively, with 19 bases between them. Here the CDR3 DNA reads TGTGCCAGCAGCGTAGAAGGGGGAGGCCTTGGTGGCAATGAGCAGTTCTTC. Translating gives CASSVEGGGLGGNEQFF.

The V gene is TRBV7-3, the J gene TRBJ2-3; the D call may be TRBD1 or TRBD2 (6 bases each). Looked up from germline, CDR1 is SGHTA and CDR2 is FQGTGA. This CDR3 is built from 15 residues. V was pared by 1 base and J by 6 bases, with 14 bases between. The CDR3 loop reads CASSLIRGQMDTQYF. CDR3 DNA sequence: TGTGCCAGCAGCTTAATCCGGGGGCAGATGGATACGCAGTATTTT.

This CDR3 is CSATDRDYEQYF. CDR3 sequence (DNA): TGCAGTGCGACGGACAGGGATTACGAGCAGTACTTC. V and J are TRBV20-1 and TRBJ2-7, with 8 nucleotides matching TRBD1. V lost 6 bases to trimming and J lost 4 bases; unmatched junction nucleotides: 5. CDR1 is DFQATT, CDR2 SNEGSKA, per germline (reference sequence). This CDR3 has 12 residues.

This clonotype turned up a few times. The V and J genes are TRBV20-1 and TRBJ2-7; 7 bases align to TRBD2. V gave up 1 base and J gave up 1 base; unmatched junction bases: 1. The CDR3 contains 13 residues. Germline loops: CDR1 DFQATT, CDR2 SNEGSKA (reference sequence). The CDR3: CSARGDYSYEQYF. The DNA of the CDR3 is TGCAGTGCTAGAGGGGACTATTCCTACGAGCAGTACTTC.

This chain uses TRBV19 with TRBJ2-6; TRBD1 is a possible D gene (6 bases). V lost 0 bases and J lost 0, with 12 bases in between. This CDR3 has 18 residues. Looked up from germline, CDR1 is LNHDA and CDR2 is SQIVND (reference sequence). The CDR3 sequence is CASSIETGTFSGANVLTF. The DNA for the CDR3 is TGTGCCAGTAGTATAGAGACAGGAACATTCTCTGGGGCCAACGTCCTGACTTTC.

The chain employs TRBV28 and TRBJ2-7; the D gene is possibly TRBD1 (6 bases). V was pared by 5 bases and J by 0 bases, with 14 bases between. Germline CDR1 is MDHEN and CDR2 is SYDVKM. This CDR3 has 15 amino acids. CDR3 DNA sequence: TGTGCCAGCAGTACCCCCGGGACATACTCCTACGAGCAGTACTTC. Its protein is CASSTPGTYSYEQYF.

This clonotype came up a few times. The chain is built from TRBV29-1 and TRBJ2-3, with D perhaps TRBD2 (5 bases). CDR1 SQVTM and CDR2 ANQGSEA come from the germline V gene. CDR3 length: 15 residues. Trimming pared 2 bases from V and 2 bases from J, leaving 14 bases between. The CDR3 sequence: CSVEMTGRNTDTQYF. The DNA of the CDR3 is TGCAGCGTTGAAATGACGGGGAGAAACACAGATACGCAGTATTTT.

This clonotype was counted many times. The genes are TRBV20-1 and TRBJ2-7, with D hard to call. CDR3 length: 12 residues. Germline-derived CDR1 and CDR2 are DFQATT and SNEGSKA (reference sequence). The V end was cut by 2 bases, the J end by 4 bases, with 9 bases between. This CDR3 reads CSARPDGYEQYF. Here the CDR3 DNA reads TGCAGTGCTAGACCGGACGGATACGAGCAGTACTTC.

This clonotype was seen a few times. The chain has TRBV12-3 or TRBV12-4 and TRBJ2-5; maybe TRBD1 (5 bases). The CDR3 is 15 amino acids. Trimming removed 8 bases at V and 2 bases at J, with 18 bases between. The chain's CDR3 is CASSEAGYQQETQYF. As DNA, the CDR3 is TGTGCCAGCTCCGAGGCAGGGTATCAACAAGAGACCCAGTACTTC.

This clonotype has ten or more counts. The J gene is TRBJ1-1, the V gene TRBV29-1, with a possible D match to TRBD1 (6 bases). V was trimmed by 6 bases and J by 4 bases, leaving 15 bases between them. The CDR3 runs to 13 residues. Germline lookup yields CDR1 SQVTM and CDR2 ANQGSEA. The CDR3 bases are TGCAGCGTGGGGGGGGCCCTTCCCACTGAAGCTTTCTTT. This encodes CSVGGALPTEAFF.

This clonotype was detected many times. V and J are TRBV12-3 or TRBV12-4 and TRBJ2-3; 7 nucleotides line up with TRBD2. This CDR3 has 13 residues. With 8 bases clipped from V and 6 bases from J, the junction kept 8 bases outside the gene matches. The CDR3 loop reads CASRGGGPDTQYF. CDR3 bases: TGTGCCAGCCGGGGCGGGGGTCCTGATACGCAGTATTTT.

This chain connects TRBV20-1 to TRBJ2-1; 8 bases agree with TRBD2. Germline V gene data show CDR1 as DFQATT and CDR2 as SNEGSKA (reference sequence). The trim removed 3 bases at V and 1 base at J, leaving 8 bases unmatched. The CDR3 has 16 residues. The CDR3 bases are TGCAGTGCTAGCCAAACTAGCGGAGGATCCTACAATGAGCAGTTCTTC. Protein: CSASQTSGGSYNEQFF.